This T cell receptor beta chain was found in a study of blood T cell repertoires in COVID-19. Repertoires were generated with immunoSEQ multiplex PCR, while TCRdb's copy carries only in-frame clones and drops some. This sample has 430,000 or so clones, with about 90% found just once. Seattle's enrolled individuals joined amid active infection and were then monitored longitudinally. CDR1 SGHTA and CDR2 FQGTGA come from the germline V gene. The V and J ends lost 5 bases and 1 base, in that order; junction bases with no gene match: 8. CDR3 length equals 16 residues. Sequencing input: peripheral blood. The TCR was taken from a man between 18 and 29 years old with COVID-19, enrolled during active disease. V usage is TRBV7-3 and J usage is TRBJ2-3, with TRBD2 matching 8 bases. CDR3 in DNA: TGTGCCAGCAGCGGTAGCGGGACTCTAGGCACAGATACGCAGTATTTT. Protein product: CASSGSGTLGTDTQYF.